The TCR beta chain described here comes from a study of T cell changes during pregnancy in multiple sclerosis. The V gene's germline CDR1 is SNHLY and CDR2 FYNNEI. The ends were cut back, 4 bases at V and 4 bases at J, with 14 bases in the middle. This CDR3 contains 14 residues. This table comes from immunoSEQ multiplex PCR, and its TCRdb copy is limited to in-frame clones, with some not included. The sample records about 64,000 clones, 80% to 95% being singletons. The sequence was collected from a female donor with multiple sclerosis, enrolled in a pregnancy study. This specimen consisted of peripheral blood, obtained in the second trimester of pregnancy. The J gene is TRBJ2-7, the V gene TRBV2; tentatively, D is TRBD2 (6 bases). CDR3 sequence (DNA): TGTGCCAGCAGTGTACCGGGAGTATTATACGAGCAGTACTTC. Translation: CASSVPGVLYEQYF.